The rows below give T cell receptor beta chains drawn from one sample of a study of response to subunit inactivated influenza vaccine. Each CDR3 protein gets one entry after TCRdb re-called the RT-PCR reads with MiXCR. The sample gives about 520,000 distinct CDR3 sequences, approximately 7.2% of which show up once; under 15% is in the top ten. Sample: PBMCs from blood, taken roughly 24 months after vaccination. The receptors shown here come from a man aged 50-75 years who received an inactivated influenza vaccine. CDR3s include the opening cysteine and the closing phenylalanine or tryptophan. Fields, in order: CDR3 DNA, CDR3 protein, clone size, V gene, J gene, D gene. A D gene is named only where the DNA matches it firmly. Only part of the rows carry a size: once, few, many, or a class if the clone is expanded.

CDR3nt: TGCAGTGCTAGGCGACTGGCCGCCTTTGGGCCCCAGCATTTT
CDR3aa: CSARRLAAFGPQHF
abundance: NA
v_gene: TRBV20-1
j_gene: TRBJ1-5
d_gene: NA

CDR3nt: TGTGCCAGCAGTTTATCGGCGGGACGGGCTTACGAGCAGTACTTC
CDR3aa: CASSLSAGRAYEQYF
abundance: few
v_gene: TRBV27
j_gene: TRBJ2-7
d_gene: NA

CDR3nt: TGTGCCAGCAGCCCTGGACAGGGCTTAATGAACACTGAAGCTTTCTTT
CDR3aa: CASSPGQGLMNTEAFF
abundance: NA
v_gene: TRBV4-2
j_gene: TRBJ1-1
d_gene: TRBD1

CDR3nt: TGCGCCAGCAACCGGGACGTCAATGAAAAACTGTTTTTT
CDR3aa: CASNRDVNEKLFF
abundance: NA
v_gene: TRBV10-1
j_gene: TRBJ1-4
d_gene: NA

CDR3nt: TGCGCCAGCAGCCAAGATCGGACAAACGGGGAGCTGTTTTTT
CDR3aa: CASSQDRTNGELFF
abundance: few
v_gene: TRBV4-3
j_gene: TRBJ2-2
d_gene: NA

CDR3nt: TGTGCCAGCAACCAACTAGCGGGGGCTTTAGCCAAAAACATTCAGTACTTC
CDR3aa: CASNQLAGALAKNIQYF
abundance: few
v_gene: TRBV14
j_gene: TRBJ2-4
d_gene: TRBD2

CDR3nt: TGTGCCAGCAGACCAACGGGGGAGGGCTCCTACAATGAGCAGTTCTTC
CDR3aa: CASRPTGEGSYNEQFF
abundance: many
v_gene: TRBV7-2
j_gene: TRBJ2-1
d_gene: TRBD2

CDR3nt: TGTGCCAGCAGTCCCGGGACAGGGAGTACCTACGAGCAGTACTTC
CDR3aa: CASSPGTGSTYEQYF
abundance: many
v_gene: TRBV12-3/TRBV12-4
j_gene: TRBJ2-7
d_gene: TRBD1

CDR3nt: TGCGCCAGCAGCGAATCCGGGACAGGAGTCTACGAGCAGTACTTC
CDR3aa: CASSESGTGVYEQYF
abundance: NA
v_gene: TRBV5-1
j_gene: TRBJ2-7
d_gene: TRBD1

CDR3nt: TGCGCCAGCAGCTTGGCTGGGACTAGCAGCGCCATGATCAGTTTTGAGCAGTTCTTC
CDR3aa: CASSLAGTSSAMISFEQFF
abundance: many
v_gene: TRBV5-1
j_gene: TRBJ2-1
d_gene: TRBD2

CDR3nt: TGTGCCAGCAGTCTAACGGGGAGGGGAAAACTGTTTTTT
CDR3aa: CASSLTGRGKLFF
abundance: NA
v_gene: TRBV12-3/TRBV12-4
j_gene: TRBJ1-4
d_gene: NA

CDR3nt: TGTGCCAGCACCGCAGCAGGGGGCGCCTACAATGAGCAGTTCTTC
CDR3aa: CASTAAGGAYNEQFF
abundance: NA
v_gene: TRBV2
j_gene: TRBJ2-1
d_gene: TRBD1

CDR3nt: TGTGCTAGTGGTTTGGGAGCGGGGGGCCCTCCAGATACGCAGTATTTT
CDR3aa: CASGLGAGGPPDTQYF
abundance: NA
v_gene: TRBV12-5
j_gene: TRBJ2-3
d_gene: TRBD2

CDR3nt: TGCGCCAGCAGGTCCCCGGGACGGCCGAACACTGAAGCTTTCTTT
CDR3aa: CASRSPGRPNTEAFF
abundance: many
v_gene: TRBV5-1
j_gene: TRBJ1-1
d_gene: NA

CDR3nt: TGTGCCAGCAGCCGAGATGCTGGAAACACCATATATTTT
CDR3aa: CASSRDAGNTIYF
abundance: many
v_gene: TRBV7-9
j_gene: TRBJ1-3
d_gene: NA

CDR3nt: TGCAGTGCTAGCGGTTCAGCGGGGGGGCTCGCAGATACGCAGTATTTT
CDR3aa: CSASGSAGGLADTQYF
abundance: NA
v_gene: TRBV20-1
j_gene: TRBJ2-3
d_gene: TRBD2

CDR3nt: TGTGCCAGCACCAACCGGGACAGCAACACCGGGGAGCTGTTTTTT
CDR3aa: CASTNRDSNTGELFF
abundance: NA
v_gene: TRBV7-9
j_gene: TRBJ2-2
d_gene: TRBD1

CDR3nt: TGCGCCAGCAGCCAAGGTTCGGCGAAGGCAGGTGGCTACACCTTC
CDR3aa: CASSQGSAKAGGYTF
abundance: few
v_gene: TRBV4-3
j_gene: TRBJ1-2
d_gene: NA

CDR3nt: TGTGCCAGTACTTCTAGCGGGAGTACAGATACGCAGTATTTT
CDR3aa: CASTSSGSTDTQYF
abundance: few
v_gene: TRBV19
j_gene: TRBJ2-3
d_gene: TRBD2

CDR3nt: TGTGCCAGCAGCCTCCGGGGACCGGGACAGGGGGCTGAAAAACTGTTTTTT
CDR3aa: CASSLRGPGQGAEKLFF
abundance: many
v_gene: TRBV7-8
j_gene: TRBJ1-4
d_gene: TRBD1